The sequence of this T cell receptor beta chain was determined in a study of control samples from healthy donors and cancer patients. This clone occurred a few times. Trimming removed 10 bases from V and 1 base from J; junction bases left unmatched: 4. The CDR3 covers 13 residues. Germline V gives CDR1 SGHTA, CDR2 FQGNSA. Assay: immunoSEQ multiplex PCR; the TCRdb copy retains only in-frame clones and omits some. The sample has roughly 130,000 clones, 90% seen once. The origin of this receptor is a man aged 18-30 years in good health. This chain connects TRBV7-2 to TRBJ2-5; the match to TRBD2 covers 9 bases. The specimen sequenced was blood. CDR3 loop: CAIASGTQETQYF. CDR3 bases: TGTGCCATAGCTAGCGGGACCCAAGAGACCCAGTACTTC.